The 28 T cell receptor beta chains below all came from one sample that was sequenced in a study of cytomegalovirus exposure and HLA in healthy donors. The PCR ran on 60 Vbeta and 13 Jbeta primers. Using immunoSEQ multiplex PCR, the repertoire was profiled, and TCRdb retains in-frame clones only, with some absent. The sample records about 120,000 clones, around 75% being singletons. Sequencing input: PBMCs. The receptor source for this set is a woman between 18 and 29 years old in good health and CMV-seronegative.

This clone has only a few counts. This sequence joins TRBV12-5 and TRBJ2-5; 14 bases agree with TRBD2. The ends lost 7 bases at V and 2 bases at J; junction bases unmatched: 6. The CDR3 sequence is 16 residues long. The germline V gene has CDR1 LGHNT and CDR2 FRNRAP. The CDR3 nucleotides read TGTGCTAGTGCCAAGGGACTAGCGGGGGTGCAAGAGACCCAGTACTTC. Translated: CASAKGLAGVQETQYF. Full variable domain (outside the CDR3, taken from reference TRBV12-5 and TRBJ2-5): DARVTQTPRHKVTEMGQEVTMRCQPILGHNTVFWYRQTMMQGLELLAYFRNRAPLDDSGMPKDRFSAEMPDATLATLKIQPSEPRDSAVYFCASAKGLAGVQETQYFGPGTRLLVL.

The V gene is TRBV5-1, the J gene TRBJ2-1, with TRBD1 matching 8 bases. V shed 6 bases, J shed 4 bases, and the junction held 12 bases outside the gene matches. The CDR3 consists of 16 residues. Germline lookup yields CDR1 SGHRS and CDR2 YFSETQ. Written as DNA, the CDR3 is TGCGCCAGCAACTCCCGGGACAGGCCACTTTACAATGAGCAGTTCTTC. This sequence encodes CASNSRDRPLYNEQFF.

CDR3 protein: CSVEESGPGNEQFF. In DNA form, the CDR3 reads TGCAGCGTTGAAGAAAGCGGCCCGGGCAATGAGCAGTTCTTC. The rearrangement uses TRBV29-1 and TRBJ2-1; weak D call: TRBD2 (5 bases). Trimming stripped 0 bases from V and 6 bases from J, with 12 bases between. CDR1 is SQVTM and CDR2 is ANQGSEA in the germline V gene. The CDR3 extends over 14 amino acids.

V usage is TRBV6-5 and J usage is TRBJ1-1; D uncertain. V lost 1 base and J 7 bases, leaving 19 bases between the germline ends. Germline assignment: CDR1 MNHEY and CDR2 SVGAGI. This CDR3 is 16 amino acids long. This CDR3 reads CASSYWYRAYPNEAFF. The CDR3 DNA is TGTGCCAGCAGTTACTGGTACAGAGCTTACCCCAATGAAGCTTTCTTT.

Note on this clone: At one end, the junction sequence differs from germline, possibly due to a read error. V is TRBV2 and J is TRBJ1-2; TRBD1 matches at 7 bases. Looked up from germline, CDR1 is SNHLY and CDR2 is FYNNEI. The CDR3 totals 14 residues. Here the CDR3 DNA reads TGTGCCACTGAGGAGAGAACAGGGGAGGTGGTTGGTGCCTTC. This gives the protein CATEERTGEVVGAF.

The chain links TRBV19 to TRBJ2-3; 11 bases map to TRBD1. The CDR3 spans 14 residues. Germline V gene sequence: CDR1 LNHDA, CDR2 SQIVND (reference sequence). With 4 bases clipped from V and 5 bases from J, the junction kept 2 bases outside the gene matches. The CDR3 DNA sequence: TGTGCCAGTAGTAGGGGACAGGGGGAAGATACGCAGTATTTT. This gives the protein CASSRGQGEDTQYF.

This clone has just one count. This sequence joins TRBV6-4 and TRBJ1-1, with a tentative D call TRBD1 (5 bases). V gave up 4 bases and J gave up 0 bases, with 12 bases separating them. The CDR3 has 15 amino acids. Germline CDR1 MRHNA, CDR2 SNTAGT. As DNA, the CDR3 is TGTGCCAGCAGTGCATCAGGGTTCATGAACACTGAAGCTTTCTTT. Amino acid sequence: CASSASGFMNTEAFF.

This clone was counted a single time. V gene TRBV29-1 combines with J gene TRBJ2-7; D ambiguous. The V and J ends lost 5 bases and 5 bases respectively, with 13 bases between them. CDR1 is SQVTM, CDR2 ANQGSEA, per germline. The CDR3 runs 12 residues. Written as DNA, the CDR3 is TGCAGCGTTAAAATAATTGGCAACGAGCAGTACTTC. Residues: CSVKIIGNEQYF.

The rearrangement joins TRBV27 to TRBJ1-2, with TRBD1 matching 8 bases. The CDR3 length is 13 residues. Germline V lookup: CDR1 MNHEY, CDR2 SMNVEV (reference sequence). The junction had 7 bases not matched to a gene; V was cut back by 5 bases and J by 8 bases. The CDR3 DNA reads TGTGCCAGCAGTCACGCGGACAGGGACGGCTACACCTTC. It yields the protein CASSHADRDGYTF.

The chain carries TRBV5-1 and TRBJ1-3; unclear D gene. This CDR3 has 16 amino acids. Germline V CDR1 and CDR2: SGHRS, YFSETQ. The V end lost 0 bases, the J end lost 0 bases, and 10 bases lay between the germline ends. Here the CDR3 DNA reads TGCGCCAGCAGCTTGGATGCCGGGTCCTCTGGAAACACCATATATTTT. This encodes CASSLDAGSSGNTIYF.

The V gene is TRBV5-4, the J gene TRBJ1-2; possibly TRBD1 for D (5 bases). Trimming stripped 5 bases from V and 1 base from J, with 15 bases between. This CDR3 has 15 amino acids. CDR1 is SGHNT, CDR2 YYREEE, per germline (reference sequence). CDR3 protein: CASSLNPGINYGYTF. In DNA, the CDR3 is TGTGCCAGCAGTCTTAACCCAGGGATTAACTATGGCTACACCTTC.

This clone appeared a few times. The V call is TRBV2, the J call TRBJ2-5, with 10 bases aligning to TRBD1. This CDR3 contains 16 residues. V lost 3 bases and J lost 1; bases outside the gene matches: 5. Germline CDR1 reads SNHLY; CDR2 reads FYNNEI. The CDR3 reads CASSDMGQGSQETQYF. For the CDR3, the DNA is TGTGCCAGCAGTGACATGGGACAGGGGAGCCAAGAGACCCAGTACTTC.

The V call is TRBV6-1, the J call TRBJ1-5; 8 bases align to TRBD1. There are 19 residues in the CDR3. Germline V lookup: CDR1 MNHNS, CDR2 SASEGT. V was pared by 2 bases and J by 7 bases, with 19 bases of the junction left unmatched. The CDR3 DNA follows: TGTGCCAGCAGTGAATGGCACGTGATTTTGGACAGGGCTATCCAGCCCCAGCATTTT. Its translation is CASSEWHVILDRAIQPQHF.

The CDR3 DNA is TGTGCCTGGAAGGGGACTAGCGGGGAGCCTCGGGAGCAGTACTTC. Its translation is CAWKGTSGEPREQYF. This chain joins TRBV30 and TRBJ2-7, with 13 bases matching TRBD2. The V and J ends lost 4 bases and 7 bases, in that order; junction bases with no gene match: 10. The germline V gene encodes CDR1 GTSNPN and CDR2 SVGIG (reference sequence). The CDR3 is made up of 15 amino acids.

The chain joins TRBV5-1 to TRBJ2-4, with 10 bases identical to TRBD1. The CDR3 covers 15 residues. Germline values: CDR1 SGHRS, CDR2 YFSETQ. Losses at the gene ends were 2 bases for V and 3 bases for J; bases not matched to a gene: 2. The CDR3 protein is CASSFGQGDKNIQYF. In DNA form, the CDR3 reads TGCGCCAGCAGCTTTGGACAGGGGGACAAAAACATTCAGTACTTC.

Concerning this clone: Compared with germline, one end of the junction differs, possibly owing to a read error. The chain couples TRBV7-7 to TRBJ2-5; D possibly corresponds to TRBD1 (5 bases). Germline CDR1 and CDR2: SSHAT and FNYEAQ (reference sequence). This CDR3 spans 18 amino acids. Written as DNA, the CDR3 is TGTGCTAGCAGCTTAGGGTTCATCGAACAGGCCCAACAAGAGACCCAGTACTTC. Translated, it gives CASSLGFIEQAQQETQYF. Full variable domain (rest looked up from reference TRBV7-7 and TRBJ2-5): GAGVSQSPRYKVTKRGQDVTLRCDPISSHATLYWYQQALGQGPEFLTYFNYEAQPDKSGLPSDRFSAERPEGSISTLTIQRTEQRDSAMYRCASSLGFIEQAQQETQYFGPGTRLLVL.

This clone was seen only once. V gene TRBV5-1 combines with J gene TRBJ2-2; TRBD2 agrees at 8 bases. This CDR3 comprises 16 residues. J gave up 0 bases and V 0 bases, and 1 base lay outside the gene matches. Germline values: CDR1 SGHRS, CDR2 YFSETQ. CDR3 in amino acids: CASSLELAANTGELFF. CDR3 nucleotides: TGCGCCAGCAGCTTGGAACTAGCGGCGAACACCGGGGAGCTGTTTTTT.

The rearrangement uses TRBV7-8 and TRBJ1-5, with D uncertain. Between the trimmed V and J ends, which lost 5 bases and 2 bases, there was a span of 13 bases. The length of the CDR3 is 15 residues. CDR1 is SGHVS, CDR2 FQNEAQ, per germline. The CDR3 DNA is TGTGCCAGCAGCCGGTATGGGAGGGGCAATCAGCCCCAGCATTTT. This translates into CASSRYGRGNQPQHF.

The rearrangement uses TRBV19 and TRBJ2-7, with 9 bases lining up with TRBD2. Germline V gives CDR1 LNHDA, CDR2 SQIVND (reference sequence). V trimming: 6 bases; J trimming: 3 bases; junction bases outside the gene matches: 3. CDR3 length: 13 residues. CDR3 bases: TGTGCCAGTAGCTTAGCGGGGGTCTACGAGCAGTACTTC. The encoded protein is CASSLAGVYEQYF.

The rearrangement uses TRBV6-5 and TRBJ1-2; no clear D. Germline CDR1 is MNHEY and CDR2 is SVGAGI. CDR3 length: 14 amino acids. V was cut by 0 bases and J by 8 bases, with 13 bases left in between. Written as DNA, the CDR3 is TGTGCCAGCAGTTACTCGGCACAGCGGTACGGCTACACCTTC. Its protein product is CASSYSAQRYGYTF.

This clone is a singleton in its sample. The chain recombines TRBV28 with TRBJ1-2, with D possibly TRBD1 on 5 matching bases. The CDR3 contains 14 residues. The V gene lost 3 bases and the J gene lost 8 bases, with 16 bases spanning the gap. The germline V gene has CDR1 MDHEN and CDR2 SYDVKM. The CDR3 region is CASSLSQGSGGYTF. The DNA for the CDR3 is TGTGCCAGCAGTTTGTCTCAGGGTTCAGGCGGCTACACCTTC.

CDR3 bases: TGTGCCAGCAGTTCCCAAGCAGGATGGAACACTGAAGCTTTCTTT. As protein: CASSSQAGWNTEAFF. The chain carries TRBV27 and TRBJ1-1; D is unresolved. Germline V gene data show CDR1 as MNHEY and CDR2 as SMNVEV (reference sequence). The V end was cut by 4 bases, the J end by 1 base, with 13 bases between. This CDR3 contains 15 residues.

The chain recombines TRBV19 with TRBJ2-2; tentatively, D is TRBD1 (5 bases). There are 16 residues in the CDR3. Between the trimmed V and J ends, which lost 3 bases and 4 bases, there was a span of 15 bases. The germline CDR1 and CDR2 sequences are LNHDA and SQIVND (reference sequence). CDR3 coding DNA: TGTGCCAGTAGTATTCAGCCTGGACAAAGCACCGGGGAGCTGTTTTTT. It is translated as CASSIQPGQSTGELFF. Complete variable domain (other parts from reference TRBV19 and TRBJ2-2): DGGITQSPKYLFRKEGQNVTLSCEQNLNHDAMYWYRQDPGQGLRLIYYSQIVNDFQKGDIAEGYSVSREKKESFPLTVTSAQKNPTAFYLCASSIQPGQSTGELFFGEGSRLTVL.

This rearrangement joins TRBV11-1 to TRBJ2-2, with TRBD2 identical over 7 bases. This CDR3 has 15 amino acids. Germline V gene sequence: CDR1 SGHAT, CDR2 FQDESV (reference sequence). Trimming at V came to 5 bases and at J to 0 bases, leaving 3 bases not matched to a gene. CDR3 region: CASSQSGANTGELFF. CDR3 in DNA: TGTGCCAGCAGCCAAAGCGGGGCGAACACCGGGGAGCTGTTTTTT. The full variable domain, its missing parts supplied by reference TRBV11-1 and TRBJ2-2, is EAEVAQSPRYKITEKSQAVAFWCDPISGHATLYWYRQILGQGPELLVQFQDESVVDDSQLPKDRFSAERLKGVDSTLKIQPAELGDSAMYLCASSQSGANTGELFFGEGSRLTVL.

The chain carries TRBV5-6 and TRBJ1-6, with TRBD1 matching over 11 bases. There are 14 residues in the CDR3. Germline CDR1 reads SGHDT; CDR2 reads YYEEEE. With V trimmed by 4 bases and J by 10 bases, 4 bases remained unmatched. DNA of the CDR3: TGTGCCAGCAGCGGTGGGACAGGGGGGTCACCCCTCCACTTT. Encoded protein: CASSGGTGGSPLHF.

This clone was counted between two and nine times. The chain carries TRBV2 and TRBJ2-3; TRBD1 matches at 8 bases. The CDR3 length is 15 residues. Per germline, CDR1 SNHLY and CDR2 FYNNEI. V shed 6 bases and J 0 bases; nucleotides not matched to a gene: 5. DNA of the CDR3: TGTGCCAGCAGAAGGGACAGGTTTAGCACAGATACGCAGTATTTT. Encoded protein: CASRRDRFSTDTQYF.

The rearrangement uses TRBV19 and TRBJ1-2, with D maybe TRBD1 (6 bases). This CDR3 comprises 15 residues. The V end was cut by 3 bases, the J end by 2 bases, with 13 bases between. CDR1 is LNHDA, CDR2 SQIVND, per germline (reference sequence). Here the CDR3 DNA reads TGTGCCAGTAGTATCTACAGGGCTCGAAACTATGGCTACACCTTC. Its translation: CASSIYRARNYGYTF.

This clone has a single count. J is TRBJ2-7 and V is TRBV18; D is uncertain. Trimming removed 2 bases at V and 3 bases at J, with 11 bases between. This CDR3 contains 14 residues. The germline CDR1 and CDR2 sequences are KGHSH and LQKENI. CDR3 nucleotides: TGTGCCAGCTCACCATCCCCCACCTACTACGAGCAGTACTTC. This encodes CASSPSPTYYEQYF.